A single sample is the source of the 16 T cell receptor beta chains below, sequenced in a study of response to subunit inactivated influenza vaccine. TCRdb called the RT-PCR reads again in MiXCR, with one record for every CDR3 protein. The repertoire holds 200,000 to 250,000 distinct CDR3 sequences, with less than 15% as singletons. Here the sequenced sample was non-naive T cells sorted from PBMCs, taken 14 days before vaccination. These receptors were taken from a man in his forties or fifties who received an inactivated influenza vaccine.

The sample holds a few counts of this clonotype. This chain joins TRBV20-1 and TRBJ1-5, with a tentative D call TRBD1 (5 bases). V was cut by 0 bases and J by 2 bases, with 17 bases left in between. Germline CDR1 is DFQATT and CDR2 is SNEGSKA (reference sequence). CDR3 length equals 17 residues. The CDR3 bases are TGCAGTGCTAGAGATCAGTGGGGGAAGTTAGGCAATCAGCCCCAGCATTTT. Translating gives CSARDQWGKLGNQPQHF.

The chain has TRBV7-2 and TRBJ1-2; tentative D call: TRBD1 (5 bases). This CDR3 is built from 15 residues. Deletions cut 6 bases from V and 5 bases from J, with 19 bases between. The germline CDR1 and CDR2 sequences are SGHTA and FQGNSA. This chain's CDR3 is CASRLGGAAIYGYTF. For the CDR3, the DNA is TGTGCCAGCAGGCTAGGCGGGGCAGCAATTTATGGCTACACCTTC. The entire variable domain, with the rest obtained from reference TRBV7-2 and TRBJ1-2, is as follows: GAGVSQSPSNKVTEKGKDVELRCDPISGHTALYWYRQSLGQGLEFLIYFQGNSAPDKSGLPSDRFSAERTGGSVSTLTIQRTQQEDSAVYLCASRLGGAAIYGYTFGSGTRLTVV.

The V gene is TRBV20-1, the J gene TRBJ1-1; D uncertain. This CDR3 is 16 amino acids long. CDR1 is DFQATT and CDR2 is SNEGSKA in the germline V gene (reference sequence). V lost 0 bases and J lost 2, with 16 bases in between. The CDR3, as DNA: TGCAGTGCTAGAGATCTGGTTGGGCAACTCAACACTGAAGCTTTCTTT. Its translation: CSARDLVGQLNTEAFF.

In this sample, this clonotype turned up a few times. The CDR3 nucleotides are TGTGCCACCAGCTCGGACAGGCTTTCCTACAATGAGCAGTTCTTC. The encoded protein is CATSSDRLSYNEQFF. The J gene is TRBJ2-1, the V gene TRBV24-1; TRBD1 matches 7 bases. This CDR3 region has 15 residues. V trimming: 7 bases; J trimming: 1 base; junction bases outside the gene matches: 6. CDR1 and CDR2 from the germline V gene are KGHDR and SFDVKD.

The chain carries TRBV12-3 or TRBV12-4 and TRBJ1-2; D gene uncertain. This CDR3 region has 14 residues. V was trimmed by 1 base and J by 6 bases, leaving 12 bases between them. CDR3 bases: TGTGCCAGCAGTTTAGGTCGGCAGCAGGATGGCTACACCTTC. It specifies CASSLGRQQDGYTF.

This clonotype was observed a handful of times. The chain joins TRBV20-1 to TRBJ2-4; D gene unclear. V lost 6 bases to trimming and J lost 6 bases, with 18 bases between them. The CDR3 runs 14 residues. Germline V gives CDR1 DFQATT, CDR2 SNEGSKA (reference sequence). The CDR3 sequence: CSASTGVPRNIQYF. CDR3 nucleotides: TGCAGTGCCTCGACGGGTGTGCCGAGAAACATTCAGTACTTC.

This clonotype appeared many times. The CDR3 here is CASRASGTYEQYF. Written as DNA, the CDR3 is TGTGCCAGTCGAGCTAGCGGGACCTACGAGCAGTACTTC. The gene calls are TRBV27 and TRBJ2-7; 9 nucleotides line up with TRBD2. The CDR3 loop spans 13 amino acids. V gave up 9 bases and J gave up 2 bases; unmatched junction bases: 5. Germline V CDR1 and CDR2: MNHEY, SMNVEV (reference sequence).

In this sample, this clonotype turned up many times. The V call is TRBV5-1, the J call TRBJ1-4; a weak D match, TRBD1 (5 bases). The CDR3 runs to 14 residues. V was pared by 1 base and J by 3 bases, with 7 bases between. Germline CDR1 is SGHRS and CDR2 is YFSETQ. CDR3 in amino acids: CASSLTGPNEKLFF. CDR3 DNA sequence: TGCGCCAGCAGCTTGACAGGACCTAATGAAAAACTGTTTTTT.

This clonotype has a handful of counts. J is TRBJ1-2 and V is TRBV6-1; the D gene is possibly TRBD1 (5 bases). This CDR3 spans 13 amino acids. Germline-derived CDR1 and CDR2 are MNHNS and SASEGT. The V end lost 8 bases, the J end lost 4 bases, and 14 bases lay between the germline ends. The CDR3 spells CASLDLGGYGYTF. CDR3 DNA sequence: TGTGCCAGCCTGGATCTCGGGGGCTATGGCTACACCTTC.

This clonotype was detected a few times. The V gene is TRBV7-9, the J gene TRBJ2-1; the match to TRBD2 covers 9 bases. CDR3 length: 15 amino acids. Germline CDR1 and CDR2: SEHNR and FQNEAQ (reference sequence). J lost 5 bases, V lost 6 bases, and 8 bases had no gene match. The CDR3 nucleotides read TGTGCCAGCAGGCCGGGACTAGCAGGGAACAATGAGCAGTTCTTC. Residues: CASRPGLAGNNEQFF.

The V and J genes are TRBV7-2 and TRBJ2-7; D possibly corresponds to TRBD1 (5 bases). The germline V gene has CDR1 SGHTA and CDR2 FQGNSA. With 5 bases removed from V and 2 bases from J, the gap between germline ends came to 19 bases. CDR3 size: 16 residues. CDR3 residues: CASSPRGGLSTYEQYF. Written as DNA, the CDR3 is TGTGCCAGCAGCCCAAGGGGCGGTTTATCTACCTACGAGCAGTACTTC.

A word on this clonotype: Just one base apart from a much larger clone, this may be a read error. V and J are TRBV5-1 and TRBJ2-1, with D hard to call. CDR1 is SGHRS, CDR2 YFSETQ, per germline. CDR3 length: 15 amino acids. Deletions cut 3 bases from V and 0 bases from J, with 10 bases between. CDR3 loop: CASSSGAPSYNEQFF. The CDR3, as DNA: TGCGCCAGCAGCTCGGGTGCCCCCTCCTACAATGAGCAGTTCTTC.

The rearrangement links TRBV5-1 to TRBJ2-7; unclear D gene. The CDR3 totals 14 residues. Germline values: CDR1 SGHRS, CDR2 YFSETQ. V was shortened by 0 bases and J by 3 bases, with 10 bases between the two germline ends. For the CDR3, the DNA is TGCGCCAGCAGCTTGGAACAGCGACGCTACGAGCAGTACTTC. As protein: CASSLEQRRYEQYF.

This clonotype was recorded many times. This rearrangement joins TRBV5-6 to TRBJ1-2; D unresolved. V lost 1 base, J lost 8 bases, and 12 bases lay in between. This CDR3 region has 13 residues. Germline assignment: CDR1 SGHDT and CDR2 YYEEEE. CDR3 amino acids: CASSLWEGGGYTF. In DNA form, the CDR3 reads TGTGCCAGCAGCTTGTGGGAGGGCGGCGGCTACACCTTC.

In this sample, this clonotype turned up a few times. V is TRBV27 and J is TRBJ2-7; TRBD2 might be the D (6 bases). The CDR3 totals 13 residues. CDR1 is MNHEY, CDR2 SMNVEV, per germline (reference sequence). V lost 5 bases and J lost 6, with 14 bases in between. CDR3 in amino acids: CASSPRVGGEQYF. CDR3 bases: TGTGCCAGCAGTCCAAGGGTCGGGGGCGAGCAGTACTTC.

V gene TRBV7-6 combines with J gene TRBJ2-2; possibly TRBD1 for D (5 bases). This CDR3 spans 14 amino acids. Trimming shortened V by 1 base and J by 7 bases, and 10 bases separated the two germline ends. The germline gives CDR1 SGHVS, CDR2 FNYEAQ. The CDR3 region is CASSLEAQGGELFF. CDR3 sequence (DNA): TGTGCCAGCAGCTTAGAGGCCCAGGGCGGGGAGCTGTTTTTT.